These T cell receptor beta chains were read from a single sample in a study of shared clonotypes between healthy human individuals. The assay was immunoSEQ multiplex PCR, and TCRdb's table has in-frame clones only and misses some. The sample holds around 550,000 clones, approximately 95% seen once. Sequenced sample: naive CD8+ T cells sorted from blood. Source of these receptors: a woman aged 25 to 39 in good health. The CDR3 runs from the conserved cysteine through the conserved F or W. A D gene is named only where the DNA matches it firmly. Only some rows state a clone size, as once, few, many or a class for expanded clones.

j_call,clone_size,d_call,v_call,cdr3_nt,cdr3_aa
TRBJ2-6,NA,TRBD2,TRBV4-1,TGCGCCAGCAGCCAAGGTGGCTTGCGGGAGATCTCTGGGGCCAACGTCCTGACTTTC,CASSQGGLREISGANVLTF
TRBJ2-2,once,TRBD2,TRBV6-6,TGTGCCAGCAAGTGGACTAGCGCATACACCGGGGAGCTGTTTTTT,CASKWTSAYTGELFF
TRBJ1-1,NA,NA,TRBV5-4,TGTGCCAGCAGCCTCGGGGGCCTAGACACTGAAGCTTTCTTT,CASSLGGLDTEAFF
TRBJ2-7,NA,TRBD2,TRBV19,TGTGCCAGTAGTATCGGAACTAGCGGCACCTACGAGCAGTACTTC,CASSIGTSGTYEQYF
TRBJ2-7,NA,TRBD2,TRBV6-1,TGTGCCAGCAGTGAGGAGGCGGGAGGCCCCCTCTGGGAGCAGTACTTC,CASSEEAGGPLWEQYF
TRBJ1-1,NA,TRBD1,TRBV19,TGTGCCAGTAGTATTTGGTTCAGGGGGTCCACTGAAGCTTTCTTT,CASSIWFRGSTEAFF
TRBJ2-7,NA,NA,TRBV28,TGTGCCAGCAGCCCACTGTCGGGAACCCCAATCTACGAGCAGTACTTC,CASSPLSGTPIYEQYF
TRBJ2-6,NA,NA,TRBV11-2,TGTGCCAGCAGCCCTGACAGTTCAGGGGCCAACGTCCTGACTTTC,CASSPDSSGANVLTF
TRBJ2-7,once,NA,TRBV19,TGTGCCAGTAGTCCAGGGCCACACTACGAGCAGTACTTC,CASSPGPHYEQYF
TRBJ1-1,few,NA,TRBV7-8,TGTGCCAGCAGCTTAGTTCTGGGTCCGGGCACTGAAGCTTTCTTT,CASSLVLGPGTEAFF
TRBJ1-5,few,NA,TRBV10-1,TGCGCCAGCACGTCGTCCACAGTGCCTAGCAATCAGCCCCAGCATTTT,CASTSSTVPSNQPQHF
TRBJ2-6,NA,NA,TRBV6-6,TGTGCCACCGGGTGGGCCAACGTCCTGACTTTC,CATGWANVLTF
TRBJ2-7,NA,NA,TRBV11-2,TGTGCCAGCAGGTCTGGTACGACGTACGAGCAGTACTTC,CASRSGTTYEQYF
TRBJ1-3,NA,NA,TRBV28,TGTGCCAGCGGGGGGGGAAACACCATATATTTT,CASGGGNTIYF
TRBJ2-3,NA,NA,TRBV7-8,TGTGCCAGCAGCTTAGCGGGGGTCACAGATACGCAGTATTTT,CASSLAGVTDTQYF
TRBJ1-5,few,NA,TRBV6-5,TGTGCCAGCAGTTATTCAAGACAGTATAGCAATCAGCCCCAGCATTTT,CASSYSRQYSNQPQHF
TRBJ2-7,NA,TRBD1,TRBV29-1,TGCAGCGTTGAATATAACGAAGCAGGGGGCTACGAGCAGTACTTC,CSVEYNEAGGYEQYF
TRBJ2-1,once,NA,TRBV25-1,TGTGCCAGCACCCGGGACGGGTACCATGAGCAGTTCTTC,CASTRDGYHEQFF
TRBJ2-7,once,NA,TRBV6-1,TGTGCCAGCAGTGAATCCTCCGAAGCTAGGGCCTACGAGCAGTACTTC,CASSESSEARAYEQYF
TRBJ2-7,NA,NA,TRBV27,TGTGCCAGCAGTCCATCCGGGGGCGAGAGCTCCTACGAGCAGTACTTC,CASSPSGGESSYEQYF
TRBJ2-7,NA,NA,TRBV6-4,TGTGCCAGCAGTGACTCGTATACCACAGGGACGTACGTTTACGAGCAGTACTTC,CASSDSYTTGTYVYEQYF
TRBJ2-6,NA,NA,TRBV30,TGTGCCTGGAGCAGGGCTGGTGGGGCCAACGTCCTGACTTTC,CAWSRAGGANVLTF
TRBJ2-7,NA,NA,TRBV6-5,TGTGCCAGCAGTTACAGCAGGGAGTCGCTCTACGAGCAGTACTTC,CASSYSRESLYEQYF
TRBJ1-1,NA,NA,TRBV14,TGTGCCAGCAGCCAGGTACAGGCTGAAGCTTTCTTT,CASSQVQAEAFF
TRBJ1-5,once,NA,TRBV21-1,TGTGCCAGCAGCACTGACAGGGGATCTCAGCCCCAGCATTTT,CASSTDRGSQPQHF
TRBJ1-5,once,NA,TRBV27,TGTGCCAGCAGTTTAGGGCCGTATAGCAATCAGCCCCAGCATTTT,CASSLGPYSNQPQHF
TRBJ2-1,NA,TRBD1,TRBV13,TGTGCCAGCAGCTTAACAGGGGTTATCGACAATGAGCAGTTCTTC,CASSLTGVIDNEQFF
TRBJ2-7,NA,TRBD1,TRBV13,TGTGCCAGCAGCTACGACAGGGCTATAGACGAGCAGTACTTC,CASSYDRAIDEQYF
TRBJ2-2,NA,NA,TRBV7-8,TGTGCCAGCAGCTTACTTAGGGGCGATTACACCGGGGAGCTGTTTTTT,CASSLLRGDYTGELFF
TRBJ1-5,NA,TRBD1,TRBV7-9,TGTGCCAGCAGCTGGGGGACAGGGGGCGATCAGCCCCAGCATTTT,CASSWGTGGDQPQHF
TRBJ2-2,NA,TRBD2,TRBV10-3,TGTGCCGTCCGGACTAGCGGGCTCACCGGGGAGCTGTTTTTT,CAVRTSGLTGELFF
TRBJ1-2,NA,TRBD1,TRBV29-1,TGCAGCGTTGAAGCCTGGGACAGCAATAACTATGGCTACACCTTC,CSVEAWDSNNYGYTF
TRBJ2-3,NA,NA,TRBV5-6,TGTGCCAGCAGCTCAGGAAGGACAGATACGCAGTATTTT,CASSSGRTDTQYF
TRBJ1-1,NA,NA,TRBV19,TGTGCCAGTAACGAATGGACCGAGCAAAACACTGAAGCTTTCTTT,CASNEWTEQNTEAFF
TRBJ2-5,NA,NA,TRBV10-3,TGTGCCATCAGGGAGAGTGCCAACGCCCAAGAGACCCAGTACTTC,CAIRESANAQETQYF
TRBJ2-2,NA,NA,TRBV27,TGTGCCAGCAGTTTCCCTGTGACCGGGGAGCTGTTTTTT,CASSFPVTGELFF
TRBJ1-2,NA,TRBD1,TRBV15,TGTGCCACCAGCCCGACGGGACAGGGACTCCGCTATGGCTACACCTTC,CATSPTGQGLRYGYTF
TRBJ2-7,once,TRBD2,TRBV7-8,TGTGCCAGCAGCCCCGGACTAGCCCCCAACGAGCAGTACTTC,CASSPGLAPNEQYF
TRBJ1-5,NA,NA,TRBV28,TGTGCCAGCAGTCCTCGATTCGGACGGTATAGCAATCAGCCCCAGCATTTT,CASSPRFGRYSNQPQHF
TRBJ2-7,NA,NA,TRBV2,TGTGCCAGCAGTGAGGGGCACAGTGACTTC,CASSEGHSDF
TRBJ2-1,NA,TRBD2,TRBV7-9,TGTGCCAGCAGCCTGAGCGGGAGCTCCTACAATGAGCAGTTCTTC,CASSLSGSSYNEQFF
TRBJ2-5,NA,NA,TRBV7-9,TGTGCCAGCAGCTCGGGACACCTAGAGACCCAGTACTTC,CASSSGHLETQYF
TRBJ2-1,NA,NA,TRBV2,TGTGCCAGCAGCAAGCAGGTGCACGAGCAGTTCTTC,CASSKQVHEQFF
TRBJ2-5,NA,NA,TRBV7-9,TGTGCCAGCAGCCGGACGGAACAAGAGACCCAGTACTTC,CASSRTEQETQYF
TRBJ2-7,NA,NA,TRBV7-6,TGTGCCAGCAGCTTAGATGAGGGCGGGGCCTACGAGCAGTACTTC,CASSLDEGGAYEQYF
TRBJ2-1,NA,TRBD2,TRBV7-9,TGTGCCAGCAGCCATAGCGGGGGCTCCTACAATGAGCAGTTCTTC,CASSHSGGSYNEQFF
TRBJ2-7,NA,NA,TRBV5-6,TGTGCCAGCAGCTTGGCCGGGACGCACGACCCCTACGAGCAGTACTTC,CASSLAGTHDPYEQYF
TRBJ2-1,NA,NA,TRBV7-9,TGTGCCAGCAGCGGTCAGAAAAGACTGGACCTTTACAATGAGCAGTTCTTC,CASSGQKRLDLYNEQFF
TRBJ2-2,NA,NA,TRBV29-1,TGCAGCGTTGAAGTGGTGGACACCGGGGAGCTGTTTTTT,CSVEVVDTGELFF
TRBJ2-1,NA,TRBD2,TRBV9,TGTGCCAGCAGCGTAGATAGCGGGGCTTACAATGAGCAGTTCTTC,CASSVDSGAYNEQFF
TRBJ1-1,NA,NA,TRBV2,TGTGCATCAGTGAAGGGACGGACAATGGGTAACACTGAAGCTTTCTTT,CASVKGRTMGNTEAFF
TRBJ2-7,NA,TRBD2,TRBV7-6,TGTGCCAGCAGCTTAGTGGTGGGAGGGGACGAGCAGTACTTC,CASSLVVGGDEQYF
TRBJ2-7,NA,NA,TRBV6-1,TGTGCCAGCAGTGAAGTAGGGTCAGGCGGCTACGAGCAGTACTTC,CASSEVGSGGYEQYF
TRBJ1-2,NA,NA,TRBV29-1,TGCAGCGTTGTGGCGGGTTATGGCTACACCTTC,CSVVAGYGYTF
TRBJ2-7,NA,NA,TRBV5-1,TGCGCCAGCAACGTGGGAGCGGGCTCCTACGAGCAGTACTTC,CASNVGAGSYEQYF
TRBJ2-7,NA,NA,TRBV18,TGTGCCAGCTCACGTCGCGGGAAGACCTACGAGCAGTACTTC,CASSRRGKTYEQYF
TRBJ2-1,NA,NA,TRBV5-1,TGCGCCAGCAGCCGGACTTTTAACTCCTACAATGAGCAGTTCTTC,CASSRTFNSYNEQFF
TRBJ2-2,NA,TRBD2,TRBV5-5,TGTGCCAGCAGCTGGAGCGGGAGTGCGTACACCGGGGAGCTGTTTTTT,CASSWSGSAYTGELFF
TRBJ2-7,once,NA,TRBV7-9,TGTGCCAGCAGCTTAGTTCTGGGAGGCGAGCAGTACTTC,CASSLVLGGEQYF
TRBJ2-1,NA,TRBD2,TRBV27,TGTGCGTCGGGGGGGGGTAGCTCCTACAATGAGCAGTTCTTC,CASGGGSSYNEQFF